A single T cell receptor (beta chain) is shown here with its context. The entry originates in a study of blood T cell repertoires in COVID-19. Study in general: T cells, B-cell-depleted T cells, or PBMCs provided the cDNA or gDNA that served as material.

The ends lost 1 base at V and 1 base at J; junction bases unmatched: 7. The CDR3 contains 17 residues. CDR1 is SEHNR, CDR2 FQNEAQ, per germline (reference sequence). This table comes from immunoSEQ multiplex PCR, and its TCRdb copy is limited to in-frame clones, with some not included. Counted here are roughly 280,000 clones, 70% to 90% occurring once; the ten biggest clones make up 5.2%. Material for sequencing was peripheral blood. This TCR derives from a woman between 55 and 75 years old with COVID-19, enrolled during active disease. This sequence joins TRBV7-9 and TRBJ2-1, with 7 bases fitting TRBD1. CDR3 residues: CASSLGGWGQSYNEQFF. The CDR3 DNA follows: TGTGCCAGCAGCTTAGGTGGTTGGGGACAGTCCTACAATGAGCAGTTCTTC.